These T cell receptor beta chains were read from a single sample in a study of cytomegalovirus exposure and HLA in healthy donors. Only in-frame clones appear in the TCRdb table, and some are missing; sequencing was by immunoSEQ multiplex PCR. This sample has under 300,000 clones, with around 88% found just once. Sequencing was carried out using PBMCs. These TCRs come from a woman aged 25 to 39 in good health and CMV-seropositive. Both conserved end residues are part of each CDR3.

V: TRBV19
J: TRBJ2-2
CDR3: CASKQVAEGITGELFF

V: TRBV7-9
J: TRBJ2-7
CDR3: CASSSGGSYEQYF

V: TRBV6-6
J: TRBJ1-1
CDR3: CASRDLTGIRLEAFF

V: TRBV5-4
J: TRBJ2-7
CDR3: CASSLLAGNSEQYF

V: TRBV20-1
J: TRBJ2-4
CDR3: CSARLTDIQYF

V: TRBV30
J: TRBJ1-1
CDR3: CAWSQRHEYLSPEAFF

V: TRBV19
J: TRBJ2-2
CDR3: CASTAINTGELFF

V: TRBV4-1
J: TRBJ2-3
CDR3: CASSQQRGGTDTQYF

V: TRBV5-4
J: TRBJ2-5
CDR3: CASSTKEQETQYF

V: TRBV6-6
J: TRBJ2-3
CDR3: CASSYGTEGTDTQYF

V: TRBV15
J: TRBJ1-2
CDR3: CATSRANYGYTF

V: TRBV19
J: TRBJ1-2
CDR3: CASSTGAHGYTF

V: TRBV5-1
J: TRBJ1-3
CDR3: CASSYTRQDPVSGNTIYF

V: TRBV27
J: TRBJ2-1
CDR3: CASSFDRGSPNEQFF

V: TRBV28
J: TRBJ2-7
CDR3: CASSSFSVSYEQYF

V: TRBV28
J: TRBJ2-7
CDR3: CASRAGRGYEQYF

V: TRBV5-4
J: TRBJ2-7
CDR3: CASSSGGGGSPYEQYF

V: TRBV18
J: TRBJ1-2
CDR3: CASSPEGTSGYTF

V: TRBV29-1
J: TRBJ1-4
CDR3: CSVLPGRNEKLFF

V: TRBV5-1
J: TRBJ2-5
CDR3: CASSSTPTGEETQYF

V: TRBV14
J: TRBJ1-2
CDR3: CASSQEGTDNYGYTF

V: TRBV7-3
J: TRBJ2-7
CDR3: CASSPTSGRYEQYF